The present entry profiles one T cell receptor beta chain with its context. What it binds is not known. The CDR3 has 15 amino acids. CDR1 is MGHRA and CDR2 is YSYEKL in the germline V gene. V lost 6 bases, J lost 6 bases, and 17 bases lay in between. The data were taken from a study of blood T cells in healthy people across ages. Overall study results and limits: Researchers judged that diversity estimates from one million T cells fell short of true values.

Sample-barcoded 5' priming and a J-beta primer mix drove a second PCR of about 6 to 11 cycles. The authors tagged each cDNA molecule using a template-switch adaptor with 12 random nucleotides. TCRdb itself ran the 5' RACE reads through MiXCR, one entry per CDR3 protein. The profile shows 650,000 to 700,000 distinct CDR3 sequences, roughly half of them singletons. Per sample, at least 5 micrograms of total RNA were extracted. This sequence originates from a woman older than 75 in good health. The gene calls are TRBV4-1 and TRBJ1-4; TRBD1 is a possible D gene (5 bases). Sequencing was performed on blood. The CDR3 loop reads CASSRSVTAHEKLFF. The CDR3 DNA follows: TGCGCCAGCAGTCGGTCCGTGACAGCGCATGAAAAACTGTTTTTT.